The 32 T cell receptor beta chains in this list originate from one sample, sequenced in a study of T-cell memory formation after mild COVID-19 (dated by TCRdb to about 2021). The library was built by means of 5' RACE. Instrument used: Illumina NovaSeq 6000. The public sequencing data were trimmed at Q25 with fastp and processed into clonotypes with MiXCR by TCRdb, which kept only in-frame beta chains. Here each entry gathers all rows of one CDR3 protein and keeps the most common genes and DNA. The sample has roughly 600,000 distinct CDR3 sequences on record, roughly 18% of them singletons. About 12% of the sample is held by the ten biggest clonotypes. Sequences were obtained from PBMCs or a T cell subset sorted from them (not recorded which). Every receptor here comes from an adult woman who had mild COVID-19 (a few samples of this study predate the infection). The sample titles of this study are shuffled in the database, so cell type and time point are left out; the donor was told from shared clones.

This clonotype was detected only a few times. The V gene is TRBV13, the J gene TRBJ1-5, with 7 nucleotides matching TRBD1. V was clipped by 5 bases and J by 7 bases; unmatched bases: 8. Germline V gene sequence: CDR1 PRHDT, CDR2 FYEKMQ (reference sequence). The CDR3 has 14 amino acids. For the CDR3, the DNA is TGTGCCAGCAGCCAAGGACAGGCAATCCAGCCCCAGCATTTT. Translation: CASSQGQAIQPQHF.

This clonotype was detected only once. The chain combines TRBV7-3 with TRBJ2-7, with 10 positions matching TRBD1. V lost 1 base, J lost 5 bases, and 5 bases stayed unmatched. The CDR3 sequence is 15 residues long. Germline V gene lookup returns CDR1 SGHTA and CDR2 FQGTGA. This chain's CDR3 is CASSLMTGGLNEQYF. The CDR3 region has the DNA TGTGCCAGCAGCTTAATGACAGGGGGCCTCAACGAGCAGTACTTC.

This clonotype occurred a few times. The chain combines TRBV20-1 with TRBJ2-5; possible D gene TRBD2, 6 bases. Germline-derived CDR1 and CDR2 are DFQATT and SNEGSKA (reference sequence). Trimming took off 3 bases at V and 5 bases at J, with 10 bases between the two ends. This CDR3 has 12 residues. CDR3 region: CSASSGGETQYF. In nucleotides, the CDR3 is TGCAGTGCTAGTAGCGGTGGGGAGACCCAGTACTTC.

This clonotype showed up just a few times. As DNA, the CDR3 is TGTGCCAGCAGCCCCCTGACTAGCGGGAGTGGCAATGAGCAGTTCTTC. Protein sequence: CASSPLTSGSGNEQFF. The chain recombines TRBV7-9 with TRBJ2-1, with 12 bases that match TRBD2. The CDR3 is 16 amino acids. The V segment lost 5 bases and the J segment 6 bases; nucleotides outside the gene matches: 8. Per the germline V gene, CDR1 is SEHNR and CDR2 is FQNEAQ (reference sequence).

J is TRBJ2-1 and V is TRBV29-1, with D tentatively TRBD1 (6 bases). In germline, CDR1 is SQVTM, CDR2 ANQGSEA. The CDR3 has 13 amino acids. V lost 6 bases, J lost 1 base, and 10 bases lay in between. The CDR3 bases are TGCAGCGTGGCGACAGGATCCTACAATGAGCAGTTCTTC. This gives the protein CSVATGSYNEQFF.

This clonotype was seen only a few times. J is TRBJ2-5 and V is TRBV18; D is undetermined. Looked up from germline, CDR1 is KGHSH and CDR2 is LQKENI. The germline V and J ends were trimmed by 0 bases and 5 bases, with 13 bases remaining between them. The CDR3 is 15 residues long. Here the CDR3 DNA reads TGTGCCAGCTCACCACCTCCATCAATGACGGAGACCCAGTACTTC. Its translation: CASSPPPSMTETQYF.

The V and J genes are TRBV24-1 and TRBJ2-7; TRBD1 aligns across 9 bases. Germline V gives CDR1 KGHDR, CDR2 SFDVKD. The CDR3 spans 14 residues. Unmatched junction bases numbered 4, after V lost 3 bases and J lost 5 bases. The CDR3 DNA is TGTGCCACCAGTGATGGGACAGGGTTAAACGAGCAGTACTTC. Translating it yields CATSDGTGLNEQYF.

V and J are TRBV4-1 and TRBJ2-5; TRBD2 might be the D (6 bases). Germline V gene sequence: CDR1 MGHRA, CDR2 YSYEKL. This CDR3 has 16 residues. The ends were cut back, 0 bases at V and 8 bases at J, with 19 bases in the middle. This CDR3 is CASSQETGAPIQTQYF. Written as DNA, the CDR3 is TGCGCCAGCAGCCAAGAAACGGGAGCCCCGATTCAAACCCAGTACTTC.

This rearrangement joins TRBV5-6 to TRBJ1-1; maybe TRBD1 (6 bases). There are 16 residues in the CDR3. Trimming took 2 bases from V and 5 from J, leaving 19 bases between them. CDR1 and CDR2 from the germline V gene are SGHDT and YYEEEE. The CDR3 region is CASSFGPQGGGTEAFF. The CDR3 bases are TGTGCCAGCAGCTTTGGGCCACAGGGAGGAGGGACTGAAGCTTTCTTT.

The chain carries TRBV7-9 and TRBJ2-5, with a possible D match to TRBD1 (5 bases). V shed 3 bases and J shed 7 bases, with 21 bases lying between them. Per the germline V gene, CDR1 is SEHNR and CDR2 is FQNEAQ (reference sequence). The CDR3 totals 16 residues. The CDR3 DNA is TGTGCCAGCAGCTTTTCCGTAGGGGTAGCCGTTGTGACCCAGTACTTC. Its translation: CASSFSVGVAVVTQYF.

V is TRBV7-2 and J is TRBJ2-2; TRBD2 might be the D (6 bases). Germline CDR1 is SGHTA and CDR2 is FQGNSA. Deletions cut 6 bases from V and 1 base from J, with 12 bases between. This CDR3 has 15 amino acids. The CDR3 region is CASSTGTLNTGELFF. CDR3 DNA: TGTGCCAGCAGTACCGGGACTTTGAACACCGGGGAGCTGTTTTTT. The variable domain in full, with the rest retrieved from reference TRBV7-2 and TRBJ2-2, is GAGVSQSPSNKVTEKGKDVELRCDPISGHTALYWYRQSLGQGLEFLIYFQGNSAPDKSGLPSDRFSAERTGGSVSTLTIQRTQQEDSAVYLCASSTGTLNTGELFFGEGSRLTVL.

The table lists this clonotype with a few counts. Its ends do not fully match the called genes, so a read error is possible. The chain has TRBV10-3 and TRBJ2-1, with 10 bases aligning to TRBD1. The CDR3 consists of 13 residues. Looked up from germline, CDR1 is ENHRY and CDR2 is SYGVKD. The CDR3 protein is CATSGTGALCPIF. In DNA, the CDR3 is TGTGCCACTTCCGGGACAGGGGCCCTGTGTCCTATCTTC.

This rearrangement joins TRBV9 to TRBJ2-1, with a possible D match to TRBD2 (6 bases). Between the trimmed V and J ends, which lost 0 bases and 5 bases, there was a span of 21 bases. The germline V gene encodes CDR1 SGDLS and CDR2 YYNGEE. The CDR3 length is 18 residues. Here the CDR3 DNA reads TGTGCCAGCAGCGTAGATATGAGCACCCTACCGGGGGACAATGAGCAGTTCTTC. It encodes CASSVDMSTLPGDNEQFF.

This clonotype was seen a handful of times. DNA for the CDR3: TGCGCCAGCAGCTTGGGGACTAGCGGGAAAGCAGATACGCAGTATTTT. Translation gives CASSLGTSGKADTQYF. The V and J genes are TRBV5-1 and TRBJ2-3, with 12 bases fitting TRBD2. The germline V gene has CDR1 SGHRS and CDR2 YFSETQ. V gave up 0 bases and J gave up 4 bases; unmatched junction bases: 3. The CDR3 extends over 16 amino acids.

This clonotype was observed once. This may arise from a read error, as a much more abundant clone is one base away. Because the CDR3's place on the DNA is in doubt, the DNA is left out and the CDR3 is given as listed by TCRdb. J is TRBJ1-6 and V is TRBV4-1; the D call in the table, TRBD1, was not verified against the DNA. CDR1 is MGHRA and CDR2 is YSYEKL in the germline V gene. The CDR3 contains 14 residues when both ends are counted. CDR3 amino acids: CASSQGFGTGALNF.

The gene calls are TRBV11-3 and TRBJ2-1, with no clear D. The germline V gene encodes CDR1 SGHNT and CDR2 YENEEA. This CDR3 contains 15 residues. The V end lost 2 bases, the J end lost 0 bases, and 8 bases lay between the germline ends. The DNA for the CDR3 is TGTGCCAGCAGCTTAAAAGGGTCCTCCTACAATGAGCAGTTCTTC. Amino acids: CASSLKGSSYNEQFF.

In this sample, this clonotype turned up a few times. Since a much larger clone is just one base distant, this may be a read error. Here the CDR3 omits its conserved ending phenylalanine or tryptophan, so a read error is the likely source. This chain connects TRBV7-2 to TRBJ2-7; 8 bases map to TRBD2. From germline, CDR1 is SGHTA and CDR2 FQGNSA. This CDR3 contains 15 residues. The J segment lost 6 bases and the V segment lost 4 bases, leaving 11 bases of the junction unmatched. The chain's CDR3 is CASSSSGRLGLEQYS. CDR3 in DNA: TGTGCCAGCAGCTCCAGCGGGAGATTGGGTCTCGAGCAGTACTCC.

The rearrangement links TRBV5-1 to TRBJ2-5; no definite D call. Germline CDR1 is SGHRS and CDR2 is YFSETQ. The ends were cut back, 2 bases at V and 5 bases at J, with 19 bases in the middle. CDR3 length: 16 amino acids. CDR3 nucleotides: TGCGCCAGCAGCTTCTGGGCTTTGGACCGAAAGGAGACCCAGTACTTC. Translating it yields CASSFWALDRKETQYF. The variable domain in full, completed from reference TRBV5-1 and TRBJ2-5, reads KAGVTQTPRYLIKTRGQQVTLSCSPISGHRSVSWYQQTPGQGLQFLFEYFSETQRNKGNFPGRFSGRQFSNSRSEMNVSTLELGDSALYLCASSFWALDRKETQYFGPGTRLLVL.

CDR3 amino acids: CASSQGGGGAYNEQFF. CDR3 bases: TGTGCCAGCAGCCAAGGCGGCGGGGGGGCCTACAATGAGCAGTTCTTC. The rearrangement joins TRBV4-2 to TRBJ2-1; 9 bases map to TRBD2. CDR1 is LGHNA and CDR2 is YNFKEQ in the germline V gene. Trimming took 1 base from V and 2 from J; bases not matched to a gene: 3. The CDR3 has 16 amino acids.

This rearrangement joins TRBV19 to TRBJ2-2; D uncertain. Per the germline V gene, CDR1 is LNHDA and CDR2 is SQIVND (reference sequence). The CDR3 runs 13 residues. V was trimmed by 3 bases and J by 7 bases, leaving 9 bases between them. CDR3 in DNA: TGTGCCAGTAGTATTCAAGGGCTCGGGGAGCTGTTTTTT. Amino acid sequence: CASSIQGLGELFF. Variable domain in full (rest from reference TRBV19 and TRBJ2-2): DGGITQSPKYLFRKEGQNVTLSCEQNLNHDAMYWYRQDPGQGLRLIYYSQIVNDFQKGDIAEGYSVSREKKESFPLTVTSAQKNPTAFYLCASSIQGLGELFFGEGSRLTVL.

This clonotype was seen a few times. The chain uses TRBV7-9 and TRBJ2-7; possibly TRBD2 for D (5 bases). Germline CDR1 reads SEHNR; CDR2 reads FQNEAQ (reference sequence). Trimming took off 3 bases at V and 3 bases at J, with 18 bases between the two ends. The CDR3 has 16 amino acids. The CDR3 bases are TGTGCCAGCAGCTTGTCCCCCGGACTTACCGACTACGAGCAGTACTTC. It specifies CASSLSPGLTDYEQYF.

V is TRBV6-2 or TRBV6-3 and J is TRBJ2-7; no clear D. V shed 6 bases and J shed 2 bases, with 8 bases lying between them. The CDR3 totals 12 residues. Per germline, CDR1 MNHEY and CDR2 SVGEGT. The CDR3 spells CASSEFTYEQYF. Written as DNA, the CDR3 is TGTGCCAGCAGCGAGTTTACCTACGAGCAGTACTTC.

The chain has TRBV25-1 and TRBJ2-1, with 9 bases aligning to TRBD2. The V segment lost 1 base and the J segment 9 bases; nucleotides outside the gene matches: 16. This CDR3 contains 18 residues. The V gene's germline CDR1 is MGHDK and CDR2 SYGVNS. As DNA, the CDR3 is TGTGCCAGCAGTGAATTAAGGGGAAGCGGCGGGAGGGCCGGTGAGCAGTTCTTC. The encoded protein is CASSELRGSGGRAGEQFF.

The chain employs TRBV10-3 and TRBJ2-1; D uncertain. From germline, CDR1 is ENHRY and CDR2 SYGVKD. With 0 bases removed from V and 9 bases from J, the gap between germline ends came to 12 bases. The CDR3 is 14 amino acids. The CDR3 is CAISESVWEGEQFF. The DNA of the CDR3 is TGTGCCATCAGTGAGTCGGTTTGGGAAGGTGAGCAGTTCTTC.

V gene TRBV7-9 combines with J gene TRBJ1-3; TRBD1 might be the D (5 bases). The CDR3 has 14 amino acids. Germline loops: CDR1 SEHNR, CDR2 FQNEAQ (reference sequence). Trimming pared 2 bases from V and 3 bases from J, leaving 8 bases between. This CDR3 reads CASSLMGDGNTIYF. DNA of the CDR3: TGTGCCAGCAGCTTAATGGGGGATGGAAACACCATATATTTT.

This clonotype was counted only a few times. The chain uses TRBV12-3 or TRBV12-4 and TRBJ2-1, with 10 bases lining up with TRBD2. The trim removed 10 bases at V and 3 bases at J, leaving 15 bases unmatched. The CDR3 loop spans 17 amino acids. As DNA, the CDR3 is TGTGCCACTCGGCCCCCCTTTGAGCGGGGGGGCTACAATGAGCAGTTCTTC. Translated, it gives CATRPPFERGGYNEQFF.

The V and J genes are TRBV5-6 and TRBJ1-6, with 7 bases that match TRBD1. There are 14 residues in the CDR3. The germline CDR1 and CDR2 sequences are SGHDT and YYEEEE. After removal of 2 bases from V and 11 bases from J, the junction contained 7 bases not matched to a gene. The CDR3: CASSLNRGRTPLHF. The CDR3, as DNA: TGTGCCAGCAGCTTAAACAGGGGCCGGACACCCCTCCACTTT.

The CDR3 bases are TGCAGCGTTGAAGGCCCTTCGACAGGGTGGGCTTTCTTT. Translating gives CSVEGPSTGWAFF. The J gene is TRBJ1-1, the V gene TRBV29-1; 7 nucleotides line up with TRBD1. V gave up 1 base and J gave up 11 bases; unmatched junction bases: 10. The length of the CDR3 is 13 residues. Germline V gives CDR1 SQVTM, CDR2 ANQGSEA. Filled out from reference TRBV29-1 and TRBJ1-1, the complete variable domain reads SAVISQKPSRDICQRGTSLTIQCQVDSQVTMMFWYRQQPGQSLTLIATANQGSEATYESGFVIDKFPISRPNLTFSTLTVSNMSPEDSSIYLCSVEGPSTGWAFFGQGTRLTVV.

As DNA, the CDR3 is TGTGCCAGCGCCGGGGAGGGGCGCAGGGCTGAAGCTTTCTTT. This translates into CASAGEGRRAEAFF. The chain recombines TRBV7-9 with TRBJ1-1; D is perhaps TRBD1 (5 bases). V lost 8 bases and J 6 bases, leaving 19 bases between the germline ends. The CDR3 has 14 amino acids. CDR1 SEHNR and CDR2 FQNEAQ come from the germline V gene (reference sequence).

This clonotype was observed a few times. V is TRBV12-3 or TRBV12-4 and J is TRBJ1-1, with D perhaps matching TRBD1 (6 bases). The V end was cut by 6 bases, the J end by 2 bases, with 13 bases between. The CDR3 spans 14 residues. The CDR3 DNA sequence: TGTGCCAGCAGGATGGGGGCAGGAAACACTGAAGCTTTCTTT. Residues: CASRMGAGNTEAFF.

This clonotype was seen a handful of times. The chain uses TRBV19 and TRBJ2-1, with TRBD2 matching 10 bases. J lost 9 bases, V lost 1 base, and 6 bases had no gene match. Per germline, CDR1 LNHDA and CDR2 SQIVND (reference sequence). The CDR3 covers 15 residues. The DNA of the CDR3 is TGTGCCAGTAGTATAGGGGCTAGCGGGAGAATTGAGCAGTTCTTC. Amino acid sequence: CASSIGASGRIEQFF.

This chain connects TRBV7-9 to TRBJ2-3; possibly TRBD1 or TRBD2 for D (5 bases each). The CDR3 length is 15 residues. V lost 5 bases and J lost 3, with 15 bases in between. From germline, CDR1 is SEHNR and CDR2 FQNEAQ (reference sequence). The CDR3 protein is CASSTSGGRTDTQYF. CDR3 sequence (DNA): TGTGCCAGCAGCACTAGTGGGGGAAGGACAGATACGCAGTATTTT.